This passage covers 25 T cell receptor beta chains from one sample sequenced in a study of blood T cell repertoires in COVID-19. Clones were sequenced by immunoSEQ multiplex PCR, and TCRdb holds only the in-frame ones, with some missing. The sample shows 120,000 to 150,000 clones, 80% to 90% of them seen only once. Sequencing was performed on peripheral blood. These TCRs come from a man aged 18 to 30 with COVID-19, enrolled during active disease.

This rearrangement joins TRBV27 to TRBJ2-1; a weak D match, TRBD1 (6 bases). The germline V gene has CDR1 MNHEY and CDR2 SMNVEV (reference sequence). The CDR3 is 15 residues long. V dropped 0 bases and J dropped 2 bases, with 8 bases sitting between them. CDR3: CASSLSTGPYNEQFF. For the CDR3, the DNA is TGTGCCAGCAGTTTATCGACAGGACCCTACAATGAGCAGTTCTTC.

V gene TRBV3-1 (or the pseudogene TRBV3-2) combines with J gene TRBJ2-3; possible D gene TRBD1, 6 bases. Germline-derived CDR1 and CDR2 are LGHDT and YNNKEL (reference sequence). The CDR3 runs to 18 residues. Trimming left V 3 bases short and J 5 bases short, with 24 bases between. Here the CDR3 DNA reads TGTGCCAGCAGCCAGGTATCCTCCAGGGGTGCGCATGGAGATACGCAGTATTTT. Its translation: CASSQVSSRGAHGDTQYF.

J is TRBJ1-3 and V is TRBV5-6, with 8 bases matching TRBD1. The ends lost 5 bases at V and 4 bases at J; junction bases unmatched: 8. From germline, CDR1 is SGHDT and CDR2 YYEEEE. The CDR3 covers 15 residues. In DNA form, the CDR3 reads TGTGCCAGCAGTTATGGACAGGGCTTCGGAAACACCATATATTTT. This encodes CASSYGQGFGNTIYF.

The chain links TRBV18 to TRBJ1-2; D is perhaps TRBD1 (5 bases). The V gene lost 2 bases and the J gene lost 4 bases, with 20 bases spanning the gap. Germline assignment: CDR1 KGHSH and CDR2 LQKENI. This CDR3 region has 17 residues. The CDR3 DNA is TGTGCCAGCTCACCAGAAAGAGGAGGGACGAGCGGCTATGGCTACACCTTC. It translates to CASSPERGGTSGYGYTF.

The chain couples TRBV19 to TRBJ2-3; TRBD2 agrees at 8 bases. The V gene's germline CDR1 is LNHDA and CDR2 SQIVND (reference sequence). The CDR3 loop spans 14 amino acids. The junction had 4 bases not matched to a gene; V was cut back by 4 bases and J by 4 bases. The CDR3 nucleotides are TGTGCCAGTAGTAGTTTAGCGGGATCAGATACGCAGTATTTT. The encoded protein is CASSSLAGSDTQYF.

The V gene is TRBV9, the J gene TRBJ2-1; D unclear. V was trimmed by 4 bases and J by 5 bases, leaving 19 bases between them. This CDR3 is built from 16 residues. Germline V CDR1 and CDR2: SGDLS, YYNGEE. DNA of the CDR3: TGTGCCAGCAGCTCGAGTTGGGCTCATTTGAACAATGAGCAGTTCTTC. The encoded protein is CASSSSWAHLNNEQFF. Complete variable domain (other parts from reference TRBV9 and TRBJ2-1): DSGVTQTPKHLITATGQRVTLRCSPRSGDLSVYWYQQSLDQGLQFLIQYYNGEERAKGNILERFSAQQFPDLHSELNLSSLELGDSALYFCASSSSWAHLNNEQFFGPGTRLTVL.

J is TRBJ1-1 and V is TRBV20-1; D might be TRBD1 (6 bases). The CDR3 is 10 amino acids. Between the trimmed V and J ends, which lost 7 bases and 4 bases, there was a span of 7 bases. Germline V gene sequence: CDR1 DFQATT, CDR2 SNEGSKA (reference sequence). The CDR3: CSDRVTEAFF. CDR3 bases: TGCAGTGACAGGGTCACTGAAGCTTTCTTT.

The chain uses TRBV28 and TRBJ2-7; no reliable D call. Germline lookup yields CDR1 MDHEN and CDR2 SYDVKM. CDR3 length equals 16 residues. The V and J ends lost 5 bases and 0 bases respectively, with 17 bases between them. The CDR3 sequence: CASSPPLWSSSYEQYF. The CDR3 DNA follows: TGTGCCAGCAGTCCGCCTTTATGGTCCAGCTCCTACGAGCAGTACTTC.

This chain uses TRBV28 with TRBJ2-7, with 9 bases that match TRBD2. This CDR3 is built from 17 residues. Germline V gene data show CDR1 as MDHEN and CDR2 as SYDVKM. Trimming cost V 3 bases and J 0 bases; bases outside gene matches: 9. DNA of the CDR3: TGTGCCAGCAGTTTCGAGGTAGCGGGAGCGTACTCCTACGAGCAGTACTTC. Its protein is CASSFEVAGAYSYEQYF.

The V and J genes are TRBV4-3 and TRBJ2-3, with TRBD2 matching over 7 bases. V lost 1 base and J lost 2; bases outside the gene matches: 9. Germline V gene data show CDR1 as LGHNA and CDR2 as YSLEER. The CDR3 is 17 amino acids. The CDR3 bases are TGCGCCAGCAGCCAAGGCGGGCTAGCGGACTACACAGATACGCAGTATTTT. Translating it yields CASSQGGLADYTDTQYF.

The chain joins TRBV5-1 to TRBJ1-6, with D perhaps matching TRBD1 (5 bases). CDR1 is SGHRS, CDR2 YFSETQ, per germline. The CDR3 is made up of 15 amino acids. V lost 1 base, J lost 6 bases, and 11 bases lay in between. As DNA, the CDR3 is TGCGCCAGCAGCTTGAGGGGAATTGGTAATTCACCCCTCCACTTT. This codes for CASSLRGIGNSPLHF.

The chain is built from TRBV15 and TRBJ2-1, with no clear D. Germline lookup yields CDR1 LNHNV and CDR2 YYDKDF (reference sequence). With 5 bases removed from V and 8 bases from J, the gap between germline ends came to 16 bases. This CDR3 contains 14 residues. Written as DNA, the CDR3 is TGTGCCACCAGCCCTAACCCTCCACGGGATGAGCAGTTCTTC. Amino acid sequence: CATSPNPPRDEQFF.

The chain links TRBV19 to TRBJ1-2; TRBD1 aligns across 8 bases. Unmatched junction bases numbered 9, after V lost 2 bases and J lost 4 bases. Germline V gene data show CDR1 as LNHDA and CDR2 as SQIVND (reference sequence). This CDR3 spans 16 amino acids. The CDR3: CASSIPSTGGFYGYTF. The CDR3 bases are TGTGCCAGTAGTATACCCTCTACAGGGGGATTCTATGGCTACACCTTC.

The chain employs TRBV28 and TRBJ1-5; D is perhaps TRBD1 (5 bases). CDR1 MDHEN and CDR2 SYDVKM come from the germline V gene. Trimming cost V 5 bases and J 3 bases, with 14 bases left between them. The CDR3 runs to 15 residues. CDR3 in DNA: TGTGCCAGCAGTGCCCCCTTGGGGCCCAATCAGCCCCAGCATTTT. This codes for CASSAPLGPNQPQHF.

This chain connects TRBV4-1 to TRBJ2-7, with TRBD2 matching 16 bases. V trimming: 4 bases; J trimming: 0 bases; junction bases outside the gene matches: 6. The CDR3 runs to 18 residues. CDR1 is MGHRA and CDR2 is YSYEKL in the germline V gene. The CDR3 nucleotides read TGCGCCAGCAGCCCGGGACTAGCGGGAGGGCCAGGCTCCTACGAGCAGTACTTC. Amino acids: CASSPGLAGGPGSYEQYF.

The CDR3 is CASSSLRGRAGETQYF. In DNA form, the CDR3 reads TGTGCCAGCAGTTCCCTCCGCGGGAGGGCGGGGGAGACCCAGTACTTC. The rearrangement uses TRBV6-2 or TRBV6-3 and TRBJ2-5; 9 nucleotides match TRBD2. Looked up from germline, CDR1 is MNHEY and CDR2 is SVGEGT. The CDR3 length is 16 residues. The trim removed 4 bases at V and 5 bases at J, leaving 11 bases unmatched.

The CDR3 bases are TGTGCCAGTAGACGGACAGGGGTTATCTATGGCTACACCTTC. Translated: CASRRTGVIYGYTF. This chain joins TRBV19 and TRBJ1-2; 9 bases match TRBD1. The germline CDR1 and CDR2 sequences are LNHDA and SQIVND (reference sequence). Losses at the gene ends were 6 bases for V and 4 bases for J; bases not matched to a gene: 6. The CDR3 contains 14 residues.

This chain uses TRBV4-1 with TRBJ1-1; D remains ambiguous. The CDR3 has 13 amino acids. CDR1 is MGHRA and CDR2 is YSYEKL in the germline V gene. V lost 5 bases to trimming and J lost 5 bases, with 12 bases between them. The CDR3 DNA is TGCGCCAGCAGCTCAGGAGGAACTACTGAAGCTTTCTTT. Protein: CASSSGGTTEAFF.

V is TRBV19 and J is TRBJ1-1, with TRBD1 matching 7 bases. This CDR3 is built from 14 residues. CDR1 is LNHDA, CDR2 SQIVND, per germline (reference sequence). The trim removed 3 bases at V and 6 bases at J, leaving 7 bases unmatched. This CDR3 is CASSIQGVSPEAFF. The CDR3 DNA reads TGTGCCAGTAGTATCCAGGGGGTCTCGCCTGAAGCTTTCTTT.

The genes are TRBV10-3 and TRBJ1-5; weak D call: TRBD1 (6 bases). The V gene lost 2 bases and the J gene lost 4 bases, with 12 bases spanning the gap. Germline lookup yields CDR1 ENHRY and CDR2 SYGVKD. The CDR3 contains 15 residues. The CDR3 is CAISEVRGGNQPQHF. The CDR3 DNA reads as TGTGCCATCAGTGAGGTCAGGGGTGGAAATCAGCCCCAGCATTTT.

This chain links TRBV5-1 with TRBJ2-1; TRBD2 aligns across 12 bases. The germline V gene has CDR1 SGHRS and CDR2 YFSETQ. This CDR3 has 16 residues. V dropped 0 bases and J dropped 8; count of bases not matched to a gene: 6. CDR3 region: CASSLAQGTSGYEQFF. CDR3 DNA: TGCGCCAGCAGCTTGGCCCAGGGGACTAGCGGGTATGAGCAGTTCTTC.

The V and J genes are TRBV11-1 and TRBJ2-6; tentatively, D is TRBD1 (5 bases). CDR1 and CDR2 (germline): SGHAT, FQDESV (reference sequence). The CDR3 length is 16 residues. The V end lost 5 bases, the J end lost 0 bases, and 11 bases lay between the germline ends. In DNA form, the CDR3 reads TGTGCCAGCAGCCTGAGAAGGGGCTCTGGGGCCAACGTCCTGACTTTC. Its translation: CASSLRRGSGANVLTF.

This clone was found once. The chain carries TRBV7-9 and TRBJ1-1; D uncertain. Trimming pared 5 bases from V and 1 base from J, leaving 8 bases between. The V gene's germline CDR1 is SEHNR and CDR2 FQNEAQ (reference sequence). The CDR3 is 13 amino acids. The CDR3 DNA reads as TGTGCCAGCAGCCAGGACTGGAACACTGAAGCTTTCTTT. Its translation is CASSQDWNTEAFF.

The chain employs TRBV5-6 and TRBJ1-5; D remains unclear. Germline CDR1 and CDR2: SGHDT and YYEEEE. This CDR3 region has 12 residues. V shed 4 bases and J shed 7 bases, with 9 bases lying between them. The CDR3 DNA reads TGTGCCAGCAGCCTGGGAGAACAGCCCCAGCATTTT. Encoded protein: CASSLGEQPQHF.

The chain employs TRBV29-1 and TRBJ2-7, with D perhaps matching TRBD1 (6 bases). Trimming pared 5 bases from V and 3 bases from J, leaving 11 bases between. From germline, CDR1 is SQVTM and CDR2 ANQGSEA. The CDR3 length is 12 residues. CDR3 sequence (DNA): TGCAGCGTTACAGGGATGGGCTACGAGCAGTACTTC. Translating gives CSVTGMGYEQYF.